Listed here are 8 T cell receptor beta chains from one sample, sequenced in a study of T cells after yellow fever vaccination. TCRdb reprocessed the 5' RACE reads via MiXCR and lists one record per CDR3 protein. This repertoire shows more than 300,000 distinct CDR3 sequences, about 10% found once; its top ten account for approximately 3%. The specimen comprised CD4+ T cells sorted from PBMCs, sampled 45 days after the yellow fever booster vaccination. The receptors stem from a man aged 18 to 35 who received the YFV17D yellow fever vaccine.

The chain couples TRBV25-1 to TRBJ2-7; TRBD1 aligns across 9 bases. Germline V gives CDR1 MGHDK, CDR2 SYGVNS. This CDR3 has 15 residues. V lost 6 bases, J lost 6 bases, and 12 bases stayed unmatched. CDR3 protein: CASSKTGGGLFEQYF. The CDR3 DNA is TGTGCCAGCAGCAAAACAGGGGGCGGTTTGTTCGAGCAGTACTTC.

This clonotype was counted only a few times. The chain carries TRBV27 and TRBJ2-2, with TRBD1 matching over 8 bases. Trimming removed 7 bases from V and 4 bases from J; junction bases left unmatched: 14. The CDR3 consists of 17 residues. CDR1 is MNHEY and CDR2 is SMNVEV in the germline V gene (reference sequence). The DNA of the CDR3 is TGTGCCAGCACCTGGAGGTCAGGGGGCCTGCGCACCGGGGAGCTGTTTTTT. Translation gives CASTWRSGGLRTGELFF.

The chain employs TRBV4-3 and TRBJ2-1; 9 bases are a match to TRBD2. Germline V gives CDR1 LGHNA, CDR2 YSLEER. CDR3 length: 17 residues. V shed 0 bases, J shed 6 bases, and the junction held 9 bases outside the gene matches. The CDR3 region is CASSQEGASGVRNEQFF. CDR3 nucleotide sequence: TGCGCCAGCAGCCAAGAGGGGGCTAGCGGGGTTCGCAATGAGCAGTTCTTC.

This chain uses TRBV4-2 with TRBJ2-3; D possibly corresponds to TRBD1 (5 bases). This CDR3 comprises 16 residues. Trimming cost V 1 base and J 1 base, with 12 bases left between them. Germline CDR1 reads LGHNA; CDR2 reads YNFKEQ. Written as DNA, the CDR3 is TGTGCCAGCAGCCAAGTTCCCCAGGGCGGCACAGATACGCAGTATTTT. Residues: CASSQVPQGGTDTQYF.

This clonotype was recorded a few times. V and J are TRBV20-1 and TRBJ2-6, with D perhaps TRBD2 (5 bases). This CDR3 is 14 amino acids long. CDR1 is DFQATT and CDR2 is SNEGSKA in the germline V gene (reference sequence). V lost 5 bases and J lost 2, with 10 bases in between. The CDR3 spells CSASAGAGANVLTF. The DNA for the CDR3 is TGCAGTGCTTCTGCGGGCGCTGGGGCCAACGTCCTGACTTTC.

This clonotype was detected many times. This rearrangement joins TRBV15 to TRBJ2-1; weak D call: TRBD2 (5 bases). CDR1 is LNHNV, CDR2 YYDKDF, per germline (reference sequence). This CDR3 has 15 residues. V was trimmed by 1 base and J by 0 bases, leaving 7 bases between them. In DNA, the CDR3 is TGTGCCACCAGCAGAGCGGGGAGCTCCTACAATGAGCAGTTCTTC. This codes for CATSRAGSSYNEQFF.

This clonotype appeared many times. The chain links TRBV4-3 to TRBJ1-1; D not resolved. Germline values: CDR1 LGHNA, CDR2 YSLEER. The CDR3 runs 15 residues. With 1 base removed from V and 8 bases from J, the gap between germline ends came to 17 bases. As DNA, the CDR3 is TGCGCCAGCAGCCAAGGTCACACCGAATCGGCCGAAGCTTTCTTT. Protein: CASSQGHTESAEAFF.

This clonotype was detected only a few times. The chain joins TRBV4-3 to TRBJ2-3, with D perhaps matching TRBD1 or TRBD2 (5 bases each). Germline assignment: CDR1 LGHNA and CDR2 YSLEER. The CDR3 has 15 residues. With 0 bases removed from V and 0 bases from J, the gap between germline ends came to 7 bases. CDR3 DNA sequence: TGCGCCAGCAGCCAAGACTGGGGGAGCACAGATACGCAGTATTTT. It codes for CASSQDWGSTDTQYF.